These T cell receptor beta chains were read from a single sample in a study of blood T cell repertoires in COVID-19. Clones were sequenced by immunoSEQ multiplex PCR, and TCRdb holds only the in-frame ones, with some missing. The sample lists roughly 330,000 clones; more than 70% were seen once. Sequenced material: PBMCs or T cells enriched from blood (not recorded which). These receptors originate from a woman aged 30 to 39 who had recovered from COVID-19. The CDR3 runs from the conserved cysteine through the conserved F or W. D genes are given only for firm matches. Expanded clones get a size class; other rows say once, few or many, or leave the size out.

j_call clone_size d_call v_call cdr3_nt cdr3_aa
TRBJ1-5 . TRBD1 TRBV5-1 TGCGCCAGCAGCGAAGGGACAGGGGGAGGCAATCAGCCCCAGCATTTT CASSEGTGGGNQPQHF
TRBJ2-1 many TRBD2 TRBV19 TGTGCCAGTAGTAGGGCTAGCGGGTACAATGAGCAGTTCTTC CASSRASGYNEQFF
TRBJ1-3 . TRBD1 TRBV6-5 TGTGCCATAGCGGACAGGACACTCTCTGGAAACACCATATATTTT CAIADRTLSGNTIYF
TRBJ1-2 . . TRBV4-2 TGTGCCAGCAGCCCCCCCGGAGGGCATGGCTACACCTTC CASSPPGGHGYTF
TRBJ1-2 . . TRBV19 TGTGCCAGTAATTCACCTCCGGTGAATGGCTACACCTTC CASNSPPVNGYTF
TRBJ1-6 . . TRBV5-1 TGCGCCAGCAGCCTAGAAGGGGGAGTCGGGTCACCCCTCCACTTT CASSLEGGVGSPLHF
TRBJ1-2 . TRBD1 TRBV7-2 TGTGCCAGCAGACCCCGAGGACAGGGTCTTAACTATGGCTACACCTTC CASRPRGQGLNYGYTF
TRBJ2-7 . TRBD1 TRBV2 TGTGCCAGCAGATCCGGGACAGGCTACGAGCAGTACTTC CASRSGTGYEQYF
TRBJ2-3 . . TRBV5-1 TGCGCCAGCAGCTTTCAGGGAGGCGATACGCAGTATTTT CASSFQGGDTQYF
TRBJ2-7 . . TRBV21-1 TGTGCCAGCAGCAAAAACAGGGTCTCCTACGAGCAGTACTTC CASSKNRVSYEQYF
TRBJ2-3 . . TRBV5-4 TGTGCCAGCAGCGCTGACTCGGCCGATACGCAGTATTTT CASSADSADTQYF
TRBJ1-2 . . TRBV2 TGTGCCAGCAGTGGTACTCGAGTTCCTAGGGGCTATGGCTACACCTTC CASSGTRVPRGYGYTF
TRBJ1-6 . TRBD1 TRBV2 TGTGCCAGCATCTCCAGGACAGGGGTAGGTTCACCCCTCCACTTT CASISRTGVGSPLHF
TRBJ1-1 few . TRBV28 TGTGCCAGCACCCCTTCCGTAAGCGGCACCACTGAAGCTTTCTTT CASTPSVSGTTEAFF
TRBJ2-1 . TRBD2 TRBV29-1 TGCAGCGTTGACGGACTAGCGGCAAAGCATGAGCAGTTCTTC CSVDGLAAKHEQFF
TRBJ1-1 . TRBD1 TRBV19 TGTGCCAGTAGTATAGGACAGGGTGTGACCGAAGCTTTCTTT CASSIGQGVTEAFF
TRBJ2-7 once . TRBV20-1 TGCAGTGCTAGAGACCGGGACGAGCAGTACTTC CSARDRDEQYF
TRBJ2-1 . TRBD2 TRBV2 TGTGCCAGCAGTGAATGGGCTAGCGGGGGATTTAATGAGCAGTTCTTC CASSEWASGGFNEQFF
TRBJ1-1 . . TRBV5-1 TGCGCCAGCATACAGGGAGGGAGCACTGAAGCTTTCTTT CASIQGGSTEAFF
TRBJ2-5 . . TRBV21-1 TGTGCCTTCATTCAGGGTAGCGGGGCCGAGGAGACCCAGTACTTC CAFIQGSGAEETQYF
TRBJ1-2 . TRBD1 TRBV9 TGTGCCAGCAGCGTAGGGCAGGGGGGCTATGGCTACACCTTC CASSVGQGGYGYTF
TRBJ2-3 . TRBD2 TRBV6-1 TGTGCCAGCAGTAAAGGACTAGCGGGGGGTGGTATCACAGATACGCAGTATTTT CASSKGLAGGGITDTQYF
TRBJ2-2 . TRBD2 TRBV27 TGTGCCAGCAGTCGTGCTGCGGGGGTGACCGGGGAGCTGTTTTTT CASSRAAGVTGELFF
TRBJ2-7 few . TRBV4-3 TGCGCCAGCAGCCAAGATCGCAGGGCTGGGTCCTACGAGCAGTACTTC CASSQDRRAGSYEQYF
TRBJ1-1 few TRBD1 TRBV19 TGTGCCACCCGGGACAGGGGCCTCACTGAAGCTTTCTTT CATRDRGLTEAFF
TRBJ2-3 . . TRBV6-1 TGTGCCAGCAGTGAGTACGGGAGAGCTAGCACAGATACGCAGTATTTT CASSEYGRASTDTQYF
TRBJ2-7 . TRBD1 TRBV3-1/TRBV3-2 TGTGCCAGCAGCATTTCCGGGACAGGGGCGTACGAGCAGTACTTC CASSISGTGAYEQYF
TRBJ2-2 . TRBD2 TRBV9 TGTGCCAGCAGCCCGACTAGCGGGGGGGCAGCCGGGGAGCTGTTTTTT CASSPTSGGAAGELFF
TRBJ2-7 . . TRBV18 TGTGCCAGCTCACTTGCCGGGACTGATGCCTACGAGCAGTACTTC CASSLAGTDAYEQYF
TRBJ1-4 . TRBD1 TRBV2 TGTGCCAGCAGACCGGGACAGGGGGTCGAAAAACTGTTTTTT CASRPGQGVEKLFF
TRBJ1-1 . . TRBV19 TGTGCCAGTGCGGGACGGCGACTGACTGAAGCTTTCTTT CASAGRRLTEAFF
TRBJ1-4 . . TRBV9 TGTGCCAGCAGCGTAGCTACGGGGGGCCGGAGTGAAAAACTGTTTTTT CASSVATGGRSEKLFF
TRBJ2-7 . TRBD1 TRBV6-4 TGTGCCAGCAGCCCCGAACAGGGGGCTCTCTCCGAGCAGTACTTC CASSPEQGALSEQYF